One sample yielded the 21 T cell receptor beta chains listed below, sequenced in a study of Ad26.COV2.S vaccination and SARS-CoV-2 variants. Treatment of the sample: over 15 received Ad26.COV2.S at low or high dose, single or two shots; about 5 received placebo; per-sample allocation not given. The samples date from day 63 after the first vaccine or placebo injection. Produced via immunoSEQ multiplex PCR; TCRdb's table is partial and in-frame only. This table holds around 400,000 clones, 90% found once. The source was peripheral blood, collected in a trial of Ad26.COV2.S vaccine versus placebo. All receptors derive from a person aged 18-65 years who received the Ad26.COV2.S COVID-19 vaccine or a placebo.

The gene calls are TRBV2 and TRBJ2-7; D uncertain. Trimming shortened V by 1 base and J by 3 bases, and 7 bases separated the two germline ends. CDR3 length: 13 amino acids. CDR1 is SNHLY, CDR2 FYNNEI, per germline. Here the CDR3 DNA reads TGTGCCAGCAGTGAAGTTCGGTACTACGAGCAGTACTTC. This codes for CASSEVRYYEQYF.

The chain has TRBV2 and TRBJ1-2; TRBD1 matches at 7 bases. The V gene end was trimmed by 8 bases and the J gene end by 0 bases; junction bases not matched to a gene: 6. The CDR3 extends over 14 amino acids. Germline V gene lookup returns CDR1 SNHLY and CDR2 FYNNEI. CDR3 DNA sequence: TGTGCCAGCCTGGGAGGGGGCTCTAACTATGGCTACACCTTC. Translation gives CASLGGGSNYGYTF.

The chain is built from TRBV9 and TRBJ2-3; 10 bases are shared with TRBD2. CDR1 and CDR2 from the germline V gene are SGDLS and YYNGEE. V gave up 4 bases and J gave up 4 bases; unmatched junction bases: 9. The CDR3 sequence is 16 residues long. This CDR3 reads CASSPDLAGVADTQYF. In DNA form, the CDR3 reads TGTGCCAGCAGCCCGGATCTAGCGGGAGTGGCAGATACGCAGTATTTT. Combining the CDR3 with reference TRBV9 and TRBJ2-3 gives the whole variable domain DSGVTQTPKHLITATGQRVTLRCSPRSGDLSVYWYQQSLDQGLQFLIQYYNGEERAKGNILERFSAQQFPDLHSELNLSSLELGDSALYFCASSPDLAGVADTQYFGPGTRLTVL.

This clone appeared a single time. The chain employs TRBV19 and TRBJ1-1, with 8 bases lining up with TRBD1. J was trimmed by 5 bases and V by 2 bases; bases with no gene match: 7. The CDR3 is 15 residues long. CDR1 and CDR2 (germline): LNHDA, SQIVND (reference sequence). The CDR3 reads CASSIQGASGTEAFF. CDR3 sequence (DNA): TGTGCCAGTAGTATACAGGGGGCCTCAGGTACTGAAGCTTTCTTT. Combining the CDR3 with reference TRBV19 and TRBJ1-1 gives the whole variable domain DGGITQSPKYLFRKEGQNVTLSCEQNLNHDAMYWYRQDPGQGLRLIYYSQIVNDFQKGDIAEGYSVSREKKESFPLTVTSAQKNPTAFYLCASSIQGASGTEAFFGQGTRLTVV.

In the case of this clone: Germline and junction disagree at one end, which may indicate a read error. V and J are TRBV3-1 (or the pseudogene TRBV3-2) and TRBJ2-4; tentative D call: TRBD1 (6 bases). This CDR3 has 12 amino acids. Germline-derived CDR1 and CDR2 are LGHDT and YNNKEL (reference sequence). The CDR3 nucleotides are TGTGCCAGCAGCCAAGTTGGGGCAGAGGGGGTCTTC. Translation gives CASSQVGAEGVF.

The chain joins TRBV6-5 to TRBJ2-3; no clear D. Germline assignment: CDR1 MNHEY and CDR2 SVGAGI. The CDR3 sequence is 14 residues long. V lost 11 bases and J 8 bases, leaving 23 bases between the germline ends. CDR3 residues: CASYPDRSFGTQYF. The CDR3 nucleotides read TGTGCCTCGTACCCGGACCGCAGTTTCGGTACGCAGTATTTT.

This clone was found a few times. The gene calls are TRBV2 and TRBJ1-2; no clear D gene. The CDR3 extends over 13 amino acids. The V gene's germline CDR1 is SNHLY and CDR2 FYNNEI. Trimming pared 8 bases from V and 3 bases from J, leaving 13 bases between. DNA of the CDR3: TGTGCCAGCTCGACGCCGGACCACTATGGCTACACCTTC. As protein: CASSTPDHYGYTF. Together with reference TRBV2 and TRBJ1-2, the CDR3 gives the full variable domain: EPEVTQTPSHQVTQMGQEVILRCVPISNHLYFYWYRQILGQKVEFLVSFYNNEISEKSEIFDDQFSVERPDGSNFTLKIRSTKLEDSAMYFCASSTPDHYGYTFGSGTRLTVV.

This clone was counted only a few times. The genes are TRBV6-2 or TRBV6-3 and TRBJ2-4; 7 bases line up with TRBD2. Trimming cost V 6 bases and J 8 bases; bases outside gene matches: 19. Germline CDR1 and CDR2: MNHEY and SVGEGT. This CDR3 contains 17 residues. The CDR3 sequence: CASSPRSGIPNIHIQYF. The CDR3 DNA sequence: TGTGCCAGCAGCCCAAGGAGCGGGATTCCCAATATCCACATTCAGTACTTC.

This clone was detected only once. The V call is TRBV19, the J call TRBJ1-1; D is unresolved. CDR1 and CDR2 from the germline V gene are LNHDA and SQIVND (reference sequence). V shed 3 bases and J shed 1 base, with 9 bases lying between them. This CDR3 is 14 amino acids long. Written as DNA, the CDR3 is TGTGCCAGTAGTATGGAGGGATGGAACACTGAAGCTTTCTTT. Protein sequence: CASSMEGWNTEAFF. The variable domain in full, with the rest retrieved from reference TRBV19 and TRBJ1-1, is DGGITQSPKYLFRKEGQNVTLSCEQNLNHDAMYWYRQDPGQGLRLIYYSQIVNDFQKGDIAEGYSVSREKKESFPLTVTSAQKNPTAFYLCASSMEGWNTEAFFGQGTRLTVV.

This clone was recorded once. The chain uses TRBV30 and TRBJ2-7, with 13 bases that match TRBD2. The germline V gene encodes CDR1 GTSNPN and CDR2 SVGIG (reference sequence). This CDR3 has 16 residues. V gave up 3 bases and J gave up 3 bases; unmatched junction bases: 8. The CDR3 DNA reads TGTGCCTGGAGGGGAACTAGCGGGAGGGTTGTCTACGAGCAGTACTTC. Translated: CAWRGTSGRVVYEQYF.

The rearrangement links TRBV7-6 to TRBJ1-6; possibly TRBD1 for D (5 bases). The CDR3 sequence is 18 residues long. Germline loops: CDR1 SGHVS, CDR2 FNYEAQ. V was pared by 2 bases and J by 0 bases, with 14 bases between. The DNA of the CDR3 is TGTGCCAGCAGCTTAAAGTTCGAGGGGAGCTCCTATAATTCACCCCTCCACTTT. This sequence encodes CASSLKFEGSSYNSPLHF.

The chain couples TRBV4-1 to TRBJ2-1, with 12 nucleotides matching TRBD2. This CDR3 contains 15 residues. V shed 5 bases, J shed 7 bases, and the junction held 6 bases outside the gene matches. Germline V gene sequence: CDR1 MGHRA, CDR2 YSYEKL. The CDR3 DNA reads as TGCGCCAGCAGCGAACTAGCGGGAGGTCAGAATGAGCAGTTCTTC. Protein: CASSELAGGQNEQFF.

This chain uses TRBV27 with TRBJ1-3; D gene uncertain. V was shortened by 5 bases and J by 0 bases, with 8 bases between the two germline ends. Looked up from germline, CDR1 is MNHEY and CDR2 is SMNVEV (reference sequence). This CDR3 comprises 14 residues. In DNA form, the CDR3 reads TGTGCCAGCAGTCCCCTGAACTCTGGAAACACCATATATTTT. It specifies CASSPLNSGNTIYF.

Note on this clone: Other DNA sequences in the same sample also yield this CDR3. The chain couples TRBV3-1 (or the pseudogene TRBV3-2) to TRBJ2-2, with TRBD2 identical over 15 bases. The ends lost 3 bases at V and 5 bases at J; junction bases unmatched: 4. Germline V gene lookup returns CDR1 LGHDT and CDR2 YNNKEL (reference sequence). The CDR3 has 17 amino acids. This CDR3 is CASSQPGLAGGTGELFF. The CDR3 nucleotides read TGTGCCAGCAGCCAGCCGGGACTAGCGGGAGGAACCGGGGAGCTGTTTTTT.

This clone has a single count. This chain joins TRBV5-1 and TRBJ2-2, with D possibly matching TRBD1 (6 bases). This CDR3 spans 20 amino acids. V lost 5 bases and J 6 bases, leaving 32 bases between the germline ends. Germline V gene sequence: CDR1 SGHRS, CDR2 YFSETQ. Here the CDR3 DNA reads TGCGCCAGCAGTCCAATACCCCTGGGACAAAAGGGATACCCCGCCGGGGAGCTGTTTTTT. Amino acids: CASSPIPLGQKGYPAGELFF.

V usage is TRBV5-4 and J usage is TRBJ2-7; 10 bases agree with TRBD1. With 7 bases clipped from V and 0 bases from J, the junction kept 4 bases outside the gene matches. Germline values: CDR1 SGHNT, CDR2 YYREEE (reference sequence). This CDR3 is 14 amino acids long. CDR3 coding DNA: TGTGCCAGCGGGGACAGGGGAAGCTCCTACGAGCAGTACTTC. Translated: CASGDRGSSYEQYF.

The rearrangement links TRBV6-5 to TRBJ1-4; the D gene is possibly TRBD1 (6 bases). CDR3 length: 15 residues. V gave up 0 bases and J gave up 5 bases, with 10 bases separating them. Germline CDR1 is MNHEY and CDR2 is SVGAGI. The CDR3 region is CASSYSTGPNEKLFF. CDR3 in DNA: TGTGCCAGCAGTTACTCGACAGGACCAAATGAAAAACTGTTTTTT.

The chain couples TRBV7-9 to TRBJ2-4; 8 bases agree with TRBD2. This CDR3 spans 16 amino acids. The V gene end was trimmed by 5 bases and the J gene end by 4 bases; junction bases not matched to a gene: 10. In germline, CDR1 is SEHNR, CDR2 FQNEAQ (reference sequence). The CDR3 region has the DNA TGTGCCAGCAGCCCAGGGTTTAGCGGGACTAAAAACATTCAGTACTTC. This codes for CASSPGFSGTKNIQYF. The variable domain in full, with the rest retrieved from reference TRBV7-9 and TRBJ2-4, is DTGVSQNPRHKITKRGQNVTFRCDPISEHNRLYWYRQTLGQGPEFLTYFQNEAQLEKSRLLSDRFSAERPKGSFSTLEIQRTEQGDSAMYLCASSPGFSGTKNIQYFGAGTRLSVL.

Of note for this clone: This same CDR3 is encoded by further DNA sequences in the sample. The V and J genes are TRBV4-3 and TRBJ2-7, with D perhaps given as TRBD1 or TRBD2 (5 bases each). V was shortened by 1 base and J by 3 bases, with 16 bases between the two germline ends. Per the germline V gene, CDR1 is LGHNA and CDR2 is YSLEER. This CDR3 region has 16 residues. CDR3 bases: TGCGCCAGCAGCCAAGGCCGGGGCGGTCCAAGCTACGAGCAGTACTTC. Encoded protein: CASSQGRGGPSYEQYF.

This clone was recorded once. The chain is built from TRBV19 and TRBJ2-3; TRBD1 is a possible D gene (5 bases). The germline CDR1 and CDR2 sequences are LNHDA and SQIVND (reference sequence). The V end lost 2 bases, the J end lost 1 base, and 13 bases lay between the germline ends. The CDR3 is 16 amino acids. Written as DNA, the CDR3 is TGTGCCAGTAGTATACAGGGTTCTAGGGGCACAGATACGCAGTATTTT. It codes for CASSIQGSRGTDTQYF.

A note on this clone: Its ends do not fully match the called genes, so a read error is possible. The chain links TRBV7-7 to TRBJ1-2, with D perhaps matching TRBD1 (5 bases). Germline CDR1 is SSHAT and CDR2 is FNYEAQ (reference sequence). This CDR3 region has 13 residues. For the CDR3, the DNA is TGTGCTAGCAGCCCGAGGGGTCTCTATGGCTACACCTTC. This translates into CASSPRGLYGYTF. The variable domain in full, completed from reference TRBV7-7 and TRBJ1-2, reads GAGVSQSPRYKVTKRGQDVTLRCDPISSHATLYWYQQALGQGPEFLTYFNYEAQPDKSGLPSDRFSAERPEGSISTLTIQRTEQRDSAMYRCASSPRGLYGYTFGSGTRLTVV.